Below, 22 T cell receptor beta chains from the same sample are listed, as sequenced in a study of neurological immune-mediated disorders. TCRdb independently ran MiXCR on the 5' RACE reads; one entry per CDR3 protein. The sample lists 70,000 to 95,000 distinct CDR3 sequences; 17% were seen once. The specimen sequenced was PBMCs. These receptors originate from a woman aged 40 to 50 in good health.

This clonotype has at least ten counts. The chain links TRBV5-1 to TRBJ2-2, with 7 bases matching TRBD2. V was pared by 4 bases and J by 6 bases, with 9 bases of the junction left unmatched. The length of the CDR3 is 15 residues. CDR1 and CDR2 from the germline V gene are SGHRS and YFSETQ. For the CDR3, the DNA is TGCGCCAGCAGCCCCGGGGGGTCCGAATCCGGGGAGCTGTTTTTT. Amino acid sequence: CASSPGGSESGELFF. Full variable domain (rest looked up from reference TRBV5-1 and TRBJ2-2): KAGVTQTPRYLIKTRGQQVTLSCSPISGHRSVSWYQQTPGQGLQFLFEYFSETQRNKGNFPGRFSGRQFSNSRSEMNVSTLELGDSALYLCASSPGGSESGELFFGEGSRLTVL.

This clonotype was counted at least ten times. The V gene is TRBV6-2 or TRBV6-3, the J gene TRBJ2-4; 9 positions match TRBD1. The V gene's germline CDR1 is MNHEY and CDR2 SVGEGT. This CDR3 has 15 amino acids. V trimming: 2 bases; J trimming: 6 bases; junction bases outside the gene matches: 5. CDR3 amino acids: CASSYTDRGRNIQYF. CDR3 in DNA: TGTGCCAGCAGTTACACGGACAGGGGAAGAAACATTCAGTACTTC.

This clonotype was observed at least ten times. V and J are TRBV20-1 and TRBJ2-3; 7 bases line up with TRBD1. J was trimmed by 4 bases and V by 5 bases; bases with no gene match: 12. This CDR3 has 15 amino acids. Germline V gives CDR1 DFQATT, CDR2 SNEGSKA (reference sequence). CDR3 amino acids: CSAPSPGGWSDTQYF. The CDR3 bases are TGCAGTGCTCCTTCGCCAGGGGGTTGGTCAGATACGCAGTATTTT.

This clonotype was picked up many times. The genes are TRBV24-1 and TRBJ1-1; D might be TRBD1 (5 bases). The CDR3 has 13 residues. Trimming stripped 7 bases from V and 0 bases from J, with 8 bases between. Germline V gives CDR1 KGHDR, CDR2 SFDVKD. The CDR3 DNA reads TGTGCCACCAGAGGGACGGTGAACACTGAAGCTTTCTTT. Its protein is CATRGTVNTEAFF.

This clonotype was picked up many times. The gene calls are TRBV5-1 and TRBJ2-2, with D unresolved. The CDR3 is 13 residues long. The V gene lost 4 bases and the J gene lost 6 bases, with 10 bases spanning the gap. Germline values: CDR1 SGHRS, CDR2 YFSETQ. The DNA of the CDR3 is TGCGCCAGCAGCCGTACCCCGCCCGGGGAGCTGTTTTTT. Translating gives CASSRTPPGELFF.

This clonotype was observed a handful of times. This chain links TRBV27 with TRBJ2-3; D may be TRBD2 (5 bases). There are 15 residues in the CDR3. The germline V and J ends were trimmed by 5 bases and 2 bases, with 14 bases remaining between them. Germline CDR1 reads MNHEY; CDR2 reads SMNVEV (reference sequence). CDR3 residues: CASSLELDSTDTQYF. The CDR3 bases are TGTGCCAGCAGTCTCGAACTAGATTCCACAGATACGCAGTATTTT.

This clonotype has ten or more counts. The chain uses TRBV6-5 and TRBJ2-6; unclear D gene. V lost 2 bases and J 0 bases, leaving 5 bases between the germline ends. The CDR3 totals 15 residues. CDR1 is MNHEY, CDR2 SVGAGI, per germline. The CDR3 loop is CASSYQNSGANVLTF. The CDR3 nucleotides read TGTGCCAGCAGTTACCAGAACTCTGGGGCCAACGTCCTGACTTTC.

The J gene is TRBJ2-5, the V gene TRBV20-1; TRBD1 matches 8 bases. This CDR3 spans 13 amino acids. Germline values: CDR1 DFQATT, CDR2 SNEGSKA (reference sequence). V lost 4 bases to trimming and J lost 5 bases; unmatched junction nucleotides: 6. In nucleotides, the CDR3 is TGCAGTGCTATGACAGGGGTCGGGGAGACCCAGTACTTC. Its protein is CSAMTGVGETQYF.

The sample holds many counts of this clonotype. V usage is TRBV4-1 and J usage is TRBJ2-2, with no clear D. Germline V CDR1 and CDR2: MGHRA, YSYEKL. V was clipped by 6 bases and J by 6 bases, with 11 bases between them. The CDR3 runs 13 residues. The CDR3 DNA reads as TGCGCCAGCAGACCATCTTTTGCCGGGGAGCTGTTTTTT. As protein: CASRPSFAGELFF.

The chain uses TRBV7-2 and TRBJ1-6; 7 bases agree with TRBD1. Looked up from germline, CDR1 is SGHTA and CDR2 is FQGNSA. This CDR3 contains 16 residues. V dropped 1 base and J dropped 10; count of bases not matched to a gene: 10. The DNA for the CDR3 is TGTGCCAGCAGCTTAGAGGGGGCAGGGAGTAAATCACCCCTCCACTTT. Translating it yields CASSLEGAGSKSPLHF. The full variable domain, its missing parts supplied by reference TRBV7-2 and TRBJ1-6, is GAGVSQSPSNKVTEKGKDVELRCDPISGHTALYWYRQSLGQGLEFLIYFQGNSAPDKSGLPSDRFSAERTGGSVSTLTIQRTQQEDSAVYLCASSLEGAGSKSPLHFGNGTRLTVT.

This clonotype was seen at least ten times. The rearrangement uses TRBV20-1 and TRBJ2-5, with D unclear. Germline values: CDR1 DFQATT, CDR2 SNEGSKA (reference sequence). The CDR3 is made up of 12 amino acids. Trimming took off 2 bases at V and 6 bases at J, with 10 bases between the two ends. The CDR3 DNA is TGCAGTGCTAGACTAGACGGGCAGACCCAGTACTTC. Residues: CSARLDGQTQYF.

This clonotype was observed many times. DNA for the CDR3: TGTGCCAGCAGCCCTCGGGACAGGGGGCGTACTAATGAAAAACTGTTTTTT. Amino acids: CASSPRDRGRTNEKLFF. V is TRBV6-5 and J is TRBJ1-4; 12 positions agree with TRBD1. J lost 2 bases, V lost 6 bases, and 7 bases had no gene match. Germline assignment: CDR1 MNHEY and CDR2 SVGAGI. The CDR3 is 17 residues long.

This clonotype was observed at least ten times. The CDR3 here is CASSLADKFNYGYTF. DNA of the CDR3: TGTGCCAGCAGCTTGGCCGATAAGTTTAACTATGGCTACACCTTC. The V and J genes are TRBV7-2 and TRBJ1-2; D remains unclear. Germline loops: CDR1 SGHTA, CDR2 FQGNSA. V was pared by 3 bases and J by 1 base, with 12 bases between. The CDR3 spans 15 residues.

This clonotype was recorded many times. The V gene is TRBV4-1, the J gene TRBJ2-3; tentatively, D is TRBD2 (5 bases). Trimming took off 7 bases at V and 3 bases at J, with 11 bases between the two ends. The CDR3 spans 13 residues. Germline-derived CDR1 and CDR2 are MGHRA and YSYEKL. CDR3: CASKELVTDTQYF. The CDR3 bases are TGCGCCAGCAAGGAACTAGTAACAGATACGCAGTATTTT.

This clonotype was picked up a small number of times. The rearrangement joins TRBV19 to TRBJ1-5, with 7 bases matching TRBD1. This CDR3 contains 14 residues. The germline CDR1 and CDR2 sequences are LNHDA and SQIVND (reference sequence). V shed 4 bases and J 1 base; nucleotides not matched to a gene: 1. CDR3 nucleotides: TGTGCCAGTAGTAAGGGGGCCAGCAATCAGCCCCAGCATTTT. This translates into CASSKGASNQPQHF.

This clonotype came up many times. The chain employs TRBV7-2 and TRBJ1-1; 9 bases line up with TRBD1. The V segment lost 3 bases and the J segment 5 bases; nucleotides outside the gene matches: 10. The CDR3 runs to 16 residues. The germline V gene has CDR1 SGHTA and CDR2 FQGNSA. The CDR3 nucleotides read TGTGCCAGCAGCTTTGGCGAGACAGGGGGTTTTACTGAAGCTTTCTTT. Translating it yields CASSFGETGGFTEAFF. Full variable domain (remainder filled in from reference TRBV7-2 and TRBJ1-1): GAGVSQSPSNKVTEKGKDVELRCDPISGHTALYWYRQSLGQGLEFLIYFQGNSAPDKSGLPSDRFSAERTGGSVSTLTIQRTQQEDSAVYLCASSFGETGGFTEAFFGQGTRLTVV.

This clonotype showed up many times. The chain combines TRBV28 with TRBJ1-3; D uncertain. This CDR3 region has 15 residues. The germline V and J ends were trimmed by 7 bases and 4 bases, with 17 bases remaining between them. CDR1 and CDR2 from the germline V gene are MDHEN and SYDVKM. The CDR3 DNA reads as TGTGCCAGCACCCTAAAGACGTTAGGAGGAAACACCATATATTTT. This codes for CASTLKTLGGNTIYF.

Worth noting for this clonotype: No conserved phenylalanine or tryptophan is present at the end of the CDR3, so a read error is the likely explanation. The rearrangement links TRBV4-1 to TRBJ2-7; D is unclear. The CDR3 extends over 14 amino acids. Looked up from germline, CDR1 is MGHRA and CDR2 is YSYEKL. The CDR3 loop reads CASSQVFGDYEQYL. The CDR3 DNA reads TGCGCAAGCAGCCAAGTTTTTGGGGACTACGAGCAGTACTTA.

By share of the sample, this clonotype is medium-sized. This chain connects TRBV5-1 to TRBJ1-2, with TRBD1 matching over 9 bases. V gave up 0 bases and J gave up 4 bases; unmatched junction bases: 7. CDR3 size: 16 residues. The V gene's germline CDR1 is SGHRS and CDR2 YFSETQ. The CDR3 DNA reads TGCGCCAGCAGCTTGGACGGACAGGGGCTCCTCTATGGCTACACCTTC. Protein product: CASSLDGQGLLYGYTF.

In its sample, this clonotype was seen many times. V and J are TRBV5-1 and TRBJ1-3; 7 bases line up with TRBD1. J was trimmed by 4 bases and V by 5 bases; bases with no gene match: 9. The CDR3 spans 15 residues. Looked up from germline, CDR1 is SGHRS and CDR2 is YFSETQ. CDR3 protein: CASSATGAPGNTIYF. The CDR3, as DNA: TGCGCCAGCAGTGCTACAGGGGCTCCCGGAAACACCATATATTTT.

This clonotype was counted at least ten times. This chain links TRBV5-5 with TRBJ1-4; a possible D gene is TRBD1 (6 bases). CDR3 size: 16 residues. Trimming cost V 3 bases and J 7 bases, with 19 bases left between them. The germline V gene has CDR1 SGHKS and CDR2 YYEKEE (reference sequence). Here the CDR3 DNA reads TGTGCCAGCAGCTGGACCCACCCGGGGGCGGTTGAAAAACTGTTTTTT. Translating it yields CASSWTHPGAVEKLFF.

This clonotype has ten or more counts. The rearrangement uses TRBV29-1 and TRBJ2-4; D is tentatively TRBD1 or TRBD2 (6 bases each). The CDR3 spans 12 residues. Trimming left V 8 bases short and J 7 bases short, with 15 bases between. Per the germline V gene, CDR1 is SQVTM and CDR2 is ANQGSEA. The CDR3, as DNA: TGCAGCTTTTTCATGGGGGGCAACATTCAGTACTTC. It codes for CSFFMGGNIQYF.